This TCR beta chain was obtained from a study of blood T cell repertoires in COVID-19. The wider study: From T cells, B-cell-depleted T cells, or PBMCs came the material, which was cDNA or gDNA.

Germline CDR1 is SGHTA and CDR2 is FQGTGA. Trimming took 5 bases from V and 10 from J, leaving 15 bases between them. The CDR3 runs 13 residues. Sequenced by immunoSEQ multiplex PCR; TCRdb stores in-frame clones only, minus some. The table includes 220,000 or so clones, around 86% detected once. The sequence came from a man in his 60s who had recovered from COVID-19. The chain uses TRBV7-3 and TRBJ2-1; maybe TRBD2 (6 bases). The sample consisted of peripheral blood. CDR3 in amino acids: CASSPGGEGEQFF. The CDR3 DNA reads as TGTGCCAGCAGCCCCGGGGGTGAGGGGGAGCAGTTCTTC. The variable domain in full, completed from reference TRBV7-3 and TRBJ2-1, reads GAGVSQTPSNKVTEKGKYVELRCDPISGHTALYWYRQSLGQGPEFLIYFQGTGAADDSGLPNDRFFAVRPEGSVSTLKIQRTERGDSAVYLCASSPGGEGEQFFGPGTRLTVL.